Each of the 16 T cell receptor beta chains below was sequenced from the same sample in a study of breast tumors, draining lymph nodes, adjacent tissues. The lymph nodes were axillary draining lymph nodes from breast cancer patients. Each CDR3 protein gets one entry after TCRdb re-called the multiplex PCR reads with MiXCR. The profile shows over 150,000 distinct CDR3 sequences, roughly 31% of them singletons. The sample comprised axillary lymph node tissue. These receptors all stem from a female donor with breast cancer. Some clones in this sample may be carry-over from other donors' samples.

This clonotype was observed a handful of times. This may come from a read error, since a much larger clone is one base off. Because the CDR3's place on the DNA is in doubt, the DNA is left out and the CDR3 is given as listed by TCRdb. This chain links TRBV9 with TRBJ2-1; the table gives TRBD2 as D, unverified against the DNA. The germline V gene has CDR1 SGDLS and CDR2 YYNGEE. The CDR3 numbers 15 amino acids, ends counted. This chain's CDR3 is CASSVGGGSYNEPFF.

This clonotype was observed many times. Compared with germline, one end of the junction differs, possibly owing to a read error. This chain connects TRBV20-1 to TRBJ2-5; a weak D match, TRBD2 (5 bases). CDR3 size: 11 residues. Germline assignment: CDR1 DFQATT and CDR2 SNEGSKA (reference sequence). CDR3 DNA sequence: TGCAGTCCAGGAGGTAGAGAGACCCAGTCCTTC. It yields the protein CSPGGRETQSF.

There are many counts of this clonotype. This CDR3 reads CSAAGQSNTGELFF. For the CDR3, the DNA is TGCAGTGCTGCGGGACAATCTAACACCGGGGAGCTGTTTTTT. The genes are TRBV20-1 and TRBJ2-2; possibly TRBD1 or TRBD2 for D (6 bases each). Germline V gene lookup returns CDR1 DFQATT and CDR2 SNEGSKA (reference sequence). The CDR3 contains 14 residues. V shed 5 bases and J shed 2 bases, with 12 bases lying between them.

This clonotype was observed a single time. J is TRBJ1-5 and V is TRBV2; a possible D gene is TRBD1 (5 bases). The germline V gene encodes CDR1 SNHLY and CDR2 FYNNEI. The CDR3 covers 19 residues. V was clipped by 3 bases and J by 2 bases, with 23 bases between them. The CDR3 is CASSEGPDSPEGGNQPQHF. In DNA form, the CDR3 reads TGTGCCAGCAGTGAGGGGCCTGACTCACCGGAGGGAGGCAATCAGCCCCAGCATTTT.

The table lists this clonotype with many counts. CDR3 sequence (DNA): TGTGCCAGTAGAACAGGGGGCAATCAGCCCCAGCATTTT. This encodes CASRTGGNQPQHF. The V gene is TRBV19, the J gene TRBJ1-5, with TRBD1 matching over 7 bases. The J segment lost 2 bases and the V segment lost 6 bases, leaving 1 base of the junction unmatched. The CDR3 totals 13 residues. Germline values: CDR1 LNHDA, CDR2 SQIVND (reference sequence).

The sample holds many counts of this clonotype. The genes are TRBV5-1 and TRBJ1-2, with a possible D match to TRBD1 (5 bases). The CDR3 covers 12 residues. V dropped 4 bases and J dropped 4 bases, with 8 bases sitting between them. Germline CDR1 SGHRS, CDR2 YFSETQ. Here the CDR3 DNA reads TGCGCCAGCAGCGGGGACCTCTATGGCTACACCTTC. Translated: CASSGDLYGYTF. Full variable domain (missing parts from reference TRBV5-1 and TRBJ1-2): KAGVTQTPRYLIKTRGQQVTLSCSPISGHRSVSWYQQTPGQGLQFLFEYFSETQRNKGNFPGRFSGRQFSNSRSEMNVSTLELGDSALYLCASSGDLYGYTFGSGTRLTVV.

This clonotype was recorded at least ten times. This chain connects TRBV7-2 to TRBJ2-5, with 9 bases that match TRBD2. This CDR3 has 16 amino acids. With V trimmed by 4 bases and J by 2 bases, 8 bases remained unmatched. Germline assignment: CDR1 SGHTA and CDR2 FQGNSA. The CDR3 loop reads CASSSTQTSGQETQYF. The CDR3 DNA reads TGTGCCAGCAGCTCTACCCAGACTAGCGGTCAAGAGACCCAGTACTTC.

This clonotype showed up many times. The gene calls are TRBV20-1 and TRBJ1-6, with 7 bases identical to TRBD1. The CDR3 covers 14 residues. Per the germline V gene, CDR1 is DFQATT and CDR2 is SNEGSKA (reference sequence). With 0 bases clipped from V and 9 bases from J, the junction kept 5 bases outside the gene matches. The CDR3 DNA reads as TGCAGTGCTAGAGATTTGGGGGACAGTTCACCCCTCCACTTT. The encoded protein is CSARDLGDSSPLHF.

This clonotype has ten or more counts. The V call is TRBV6-2 or TRBV6-3, the J call TRBJ1-2, with 7 bases fitting TRBD1. The CDR3 has 13 residues. The trim removed 8 bases at V and 4 bases at J, leaving 7 bases unmatched. Germline values: CDR1 MNHEY, CDR2 SVGEGT. Here the CDR3 DNA reads TGTGCCAGCCACGGGGGACAGCCCTATGGCTACACCTTC. Translated: CASHGGQPYGYTF.

This clonotype was detected ten times or more. The rearrangement links TRBV11-2 to TRBJ2-6, with D unresolved. CDR3 length: 15 amino acids. V gave up 5 bases and J gave up 4 bases, with 12 bases separating them. From germline, CDR1 is SGHAT and CDR2 FQNNGV. CDR3 protein: CASSPPGRGANVLTF. The CDR3 DNA is TGTGCCAGCAGCCCACCTGGGCGAGGGGCCAACGTCCTGACTTTC.

The CDR3 region is CASSSWGRHDTQYF. In DNA, the CDR3 is TGTGCCAGCAGCTCTTGGGGCAGGCATGATACGCAGTATTTT. The chain recombines TRBV7-9 with TRBJ2-3; D perhaps matches TRBD1 (5 bases). The CDR3 is made up of 14 amino acids. Germline loops: CDR1 SEHNR, CDR2 FQNEAQ (reference sequence). V lost 4 bases to trimming and J lost 6 bases, with 14 bases between them. The full variable domain, rest sourced from reference TRBV7-9 and TRBJ2-3, is DTGVSQNPRHKITKRGQNVTFRCDPISEHNRLYWYRQTLGQGPEFLTYFQNEAQLEKSRLLSDRFSAERPKGSFSTLEIQRTEQGDSAMYLCASSSWGRHDTQYFGPGTRLTVL.

This rearrangement joins TRBV11-3 to TRBJ2-3; no firm D call. Trimming took 1 base from V and 11 from J, leaving 13 bases between them. The CDR3 extends over 13 amino acids. Germline V gene data show CDR1 as SGHNT and CDR2 as YENEEA. The CDR3 DNA follows: TGTGCCAGCAGCTTAGGTATTGACAATGAGCAGTATTTT. Protein: CASSLGIDNEQYF.

This clonotype was recorded at least ten times. The chain links TRBV5-1 to TRBJ1-5, with 7 bases fitting TRBD1. CDR1 and CDR2 (germline): SGHRS, YFSETQ. The CDR3 totals 15 residues. The J segment lost 5 bases and the V segment lost 4 bases, leaving 9 bases of the junction unmatched. The CDR3 DNA is TGCGCCAGCAGCCCCCAGACAGGGAGGGATCAGCCCCAGCATTTT. Its translation is CASSPQTGRDQPQHF.

This clonotype has more than one count but fewer than ten. A much larger clone sits a single nucleotide away, making a read error possible. The CDR3, as DNA: TGTGCCAGCAGCCCAGGAGGGGGCGCGAACACCGGGGAGCTGTTTTTT. Amino acids: CASSPGGGANTGELFF. The rearrangement uses TRBV11-3 and TRBJ2-2; possible D gene TRBD1, 7 bases. Germline assignment: CDR1 SGHNT and CDR2 YENEEA. V lost 5 bases to trimming and J lost 0 bases, with 13 bases between them. The length of the CDR3 is 16 residues.

This clonotype has a count of ten or more. J is TRBJ1-4 and V is TRBV11-2; 11 nucleotides match TRBD1. Germline V gene sequence: CDR1 SGHAT, CDR2 FQNNGV. This CDR3 spans 15 amino acids. The J segment lost 6 bases and the V segment lost 5 bases, leaving 5 bases of the junction unmatched. CDR3 protein: CASSLRGQGDEKLFF. For the CDR3, the DNA is TGTGCCAGCAGCCTCCGGGGACAGGGGGATGAAAAACTGTTTTTT. The full variable domain, in which reference TRBV11-2 and TRBJ1-4 provide the parts outside the CDR3, is EAGVAQSPRYKIIEKRQSVAFWCNPISGHATLYWYQQILGQGPKLLIQFQNNGVVDDSQLPKDRFSAERLKGVDSTLKIQPAKLEDSAVYLCASSLRGQGDEKLFFGSGTQLSVL.

This clonotype has at least ten counts. The gene calls are TRBV20-1 and TRBJ2-7; D is perhaps TRBD2 (5 bases). The V end lost 0 bases, the J end lost 0 bases, and 12 bases lay between the germline ends. Germline-derived CDR1 and CDR2 are DFQATT and SNEGSKA (reference sequence). The CDR3 length is 15 residues. The CDR3 sequence: CSARDISGSSYEQYF. The CDR3 DNA sequence: TGCAGTGCTAGAGACATAAGCGGTTCCTCCTACGAGCAGTACTTC.